The next 30 T cell receptor beta chains were all read from a single sample in a study of CD8+ T cells in alopecia areata. As the sequencing template, cDNA was produced by extracting RNA and reverse transcribing it. Clones were sequenced by immunoSEQ multiplex PCR, and TCRdb holds only the in-frame ones, with some missing. The sample includes 100,000 to 130,000 clones, roughly 89% seen only once; the top ten take 24%. Stated treatment: oral pan-JAK inhibitor, 5-10 mg twice daily. The starting material was CD8+ T cells sorted from blood, obtained at week 24, from a patient treated with tofacitinib. These receptor sequences come from a human donor with alopecia areata.

The chain employs TRBV4-2 and TRBJ2-7; 7 bases are a match to TRBD1. The CDR3 runs to 18 residues. V trimming: 0 bases; J trimming: 3 bases; junction bases outside the gene matches: 14. CDR1 and CDR2 (germline): LGHNA, YNFKEQ. The CDR3 DNA follows: TGTGCCAGCAGCCAAGAATACGACCTTACCGGGACAGTCTACGAGCAGTACTTC. It encodes CASSQEYDLTGTVYEQYF.

V usage is TRBV5-1 and J usage is TRBJ2-5; no firm D call. This CDR3 spans 14 amino acids. Trimming stripped 4 bases from V and 2 bases from J, with 12 bases between. Germline CDR1 is SGHRS and CDR2 is YFSETQ. DNA for the CDR3: TGCGCCAGCAGCCCCTCCTTAACACAAGAGACCCAGTACTTC. Protein sequence: CASSPSLTQETQYF.

J is TRBJ1-1 and V is TRBV6-1; D gene unclear. The CDR3 is made up of 15 amino acids. V shed 6 bases and J shed 3 bases, with 17 bases lying between them. Per germline, CDR1 MNHNS and CDR2 SASEGT. In DNA, the CDR3 is TGTGCCAGCAGCAGGTACGCACAGACTTACACTGAAGCTTTCTTT. As protein: CASSRYAQTYTEAFF.

This clone was counted a few times. The chain couples TRBV6-6 to TRBJ2-2; TRBD2 aligns across 7 bases. The CDR3 spans 16 residues. The trim removed 5 bases at V and 5 bases at J, leaving 11 bases unmatched. Germline values: CDR1 MNHNY, CDR2 SVGAGI (reference sequence). CDR3 DNA: TGTGCCAGCAGTCACCCGAGGGCGGGGGAGACCGGGGAGCTGTTTTTT. Its protein product is CASSHPRAGETGELFF.

The chain couples TRBV2 to TRBJ1-5; D may be TRBD1 (6 bases). Trimming pared 9 bases from V and 0 bases from J, leaving 12 bases between. Germline assignment: CDR1 SNHLY and CDR2 FYNNEI. The CDR3 is made up of 14 amino acids. The chain's CDR3 is CASSQGVSNQPQHF. CDR3 sequence (DNA): TGTGCCAGTTCACAGGGCGTTAGCAATCAGCCCCAGCATTTT. The variable domain in full, completed from reference TRBV2 and TRBJ1-5, reads EPEVTQTPSHQVTQMGQEVILRCVPISNHLYFYWYRQILGQKVEFLVSFYNNEISEKSEIFDDQFSVERPDGSNFTLKIRSTKLEDSAMYFCASSQGVSNQPQHFGDGTRLSIL.

The chain employs TRBV5-1 and TRBJ1-1; 9 bases line up with TRBD1. This CDR3 comprises 15 residues. The germline gives CDR1 SGHRS, CDR2 YFSETQ. V dropped 1 base and J dropped 4; count of bases not matched to a gene: 5. The CDR3 nucleotides read TGCGCCAGCAGCTTGCGGACAGGGGTTGCCACTGAAGCTTTCTTT. This codes for CASSLRTGVATEAFF.

V gene TRBV30 combines with J gene TRBJ2-1; 7 nucleotides match TRBD2. The germline CDR1 and CDR2 sequences are GTSNPN and SVGIG (reference sequence). The CDR3 spans 13 residues. The junction had 2 bases not matched to a gene; V was cut back by 1 base and J by 5 bases. The CDR3 is CAWSGLADNEQFF. In DNA form, the CDR3 reads TGTGCCTGGAGTGGTCTAGCGGACAATGAGCAGTTCTTC.

This clone came up once. This chain connects TRBV6-5 to TRBJ1-1; no firm D call. The germline V gene has CDR1 MNHEY and CDR2 SVGAGI. V lost 5 bases and J lost 0, with 10 bases in between. The CDR3 totals 14 residues. The CDR3 is CASSRELMNTEAFF. The CDR3 DNA reads TGTGCCAGCAGTAGAGAACTCATGAACACTGAAGCTTTCTTT.

For the CDR3, the DNA is TGCGCCAGCAGCCACCGGACGGGGAACACAGATACGCAGTATTTT. Amino acids: CASSHRTGNTDTQYF. The V call is TRBV4-1, the J call TRBJ2-3, with a tentative D call TRBD2 (5 bases). The length of the CDR3 is 15 residues. From germline, CDR1 is MGHRA and CDR2 YSYEKL. V was trimmed by 3 bases and J by 2 bases, leaving 12 bases between them.

The chain carries TRBV5-1 and TRBJ2-3, with 9 nucleotides matching TRBD1. Germline-derived CDR1 and CDR2 are SGHRS and YFSETQ. Losses at the gene ends were 3 bases for V and 4 bases for J; bases not matched to a gene: 6. The CDR3 extends over 15 amino acids. In DNA, the CDR3 is TGCGCCAGCAGCTCCGGGACAGGGCAAGCAGATACGCAGTATTTT. This codes for CASSSGTGQADTQYF.

The gene calls are TRBV7-8 and TRBJ2-7; D unclear. Germline CDR1 is SGHVS and CDR2 is FQNEAQ. V was cut by 2 bases and J by 6 bases, with 11 bases left in between. This CDR3 comprises 13 residues. CDR3 region: CASSLIPSSEQYF. The CDR3 coding sequence is TGTGCCAGCAGCTTAATTCCTAGTAGCGAGCAGTACTTC.

The V call is TRBV4-1, the J call TRBJ1-1, with a weak D call TRBD1 (5 bases). Germline CDR1 is MGHRA and CDR2 is YSYEKL. Trimming left V 2 bases short and J 6 bases short, with 13 bases between. This CDR3 has 14 amino acids. CDR3 in amino acids: CASSQHQTVPEAFF. CDR3 nucleotide sequence: TGCGCCAGCAGCCAACATCAGACAGTCCCTGAAGCTTTCTTT.

This chain joins TRBV19 and TRBJ2-1; D ambiguous. This CDR3 region has 16 residues. From germline, CDR1 is LNHDA and CDR2 SQIVND (reference sequence). The V end was cut by 3 bases, the J end by 7 bases, with 19 bases between. For the CDR3, the DNA is TGTGCCAGTAGTATTGATTACGGGCTTTACGGTAATGAGCAGTTCTTC. Protein: CASSIDYGLYGNEQFF.

The V call is TRBV29-1, the J call TRBJ1-2; D is possibly TRBD1 (6 bases). Trimming shortened V by 6 bases and J by 4 bases, and 12 bases separated the two germline ends. The germline V gene has CDR1 SQVTM and CDR2 ANQGSEA. The CDR3 totals 12 residues. The CDR3 DNA sequence: TGCAGCGTCCGGACAGAGAGCTATGGCTACACCTTC. Residues: CSVRTESYGYTF.

The J gene is TRBJ2-7, the V gene TRBV4-1; 9 nucleotides align to TRBD1. The ends lost 4 bases at V and 2 bases at J; junction bases unmatched: 6. The CDR3 totals 15 residues. Germline CDR1 and CDR2: MGHRA and YSYEKL. CDR3 protein: CASSPTRTGAYEQYF. CDR3 coding DNA: TGCGCCAGCAGCCCCACGCGGACAGGGGCCTACGAGCAGTACTTC.

A single count supports this clone. This chain joins TRBV29-1 and TRBJ2-1; no firm D call. Per germline, CDR1 SQVTM and CDR2 ANQGSEA. Trimming stripped 6 bases from V and 2 bases from J, with 14 bases between. The CDR3 consists of 14 residues. For the CDR3, the DNA is TGCAGCGTCGCAGGTCACCGGACCTACAATGAGCAGTTCTTC. Translating gives CSVAGHRTYNEQFF.

The chain couples TRBV9 to TRBJ2-4; D is ambiguous. This CDR3 contains 13 residues. Trimming took off 2 bases at V and 2 bases at J, with 5 bases between the two ends. Germline V lookup: CDR1 SGDLS, CDR2 YYNGEE. The CDR3 DNA reads as TGTGCCAGCAGCGTCGGGCCCAAAAACATTCAGTACTTC. Residues: CASSVGPKNIQYF. Looking up the rest from reference TRBV9 and TRBJ2-4 gives the full variable domain: DSGVTQTPKHLITATGQRVTLRCSPRSGDLSVYWYQQSLDQGLQFLIQYYNGEERAKGNILERFSAQQFPDLHSELNLSSLELGDSALYFCASSVGPKNIQYFGAGTRLSVL.

This rearrangement joins TRBV4-3 to TRBJ1-6; 10 bases align to TRBD1. The CDR3 sequence is 15 residues long. The V gene end was trimmed by 3 bases and the J gene end by 9 bases; junction bases not matched to a gene: 5. Germline assignment: CDR1 LGHNA and CDR2 YSLEER. Here the CDR3 DNA reads TGCGCCAGCAGCCAGGGGACAGGGGAGGCTTCACCCCTCCACTTT. It specifies CASSQGTGEASPLHF.

DNA of the CDR3: TGTGCCAGTACCTCGTCTAGCGGGGGGCCTCACAATGAGCAGTTCTTC. The encoded protein is CASTSSSGGPHNEQFF. The chain uses TRBV19 and TRBJ2-1; 11 bases line up with TRBD2. The germline V gene encodes CDR1 LNHDA and CDR2 SQIVND (reference sequence). The ends lost 7 bases at V and 5 bases at J; junction bases unmatched: 10. The CDR3 extends over 16 amino acids.

V and J are TRBV7-9 and TRBJ1-5; D is undetermined. Looked up from germline, CDR1 is SEHNR and CDR2 is FQNEAQ (reference sequence). The V gene lost 6 bases and the J gene lost 0 bases, with 9 bases spanning the gap. The CDR3 contains 14 residues. The CDR3 loop is CASSYGSSNQPQHF. In nucleotides, the CDR3 is TGTGCCAGCAGTTACGGGAGTAGCAATCAGCCCCAGCATTTT.

This clone is a singleton in its sample. The V and J genes are TRBV7-9 and TRBJ2-5, with TRBD2 matching 9 bases. CDR1 is SEHNR and CDR2 is FQNEAQ in the germline V gene (reference sequence). Trimming cost V 7 bases and J 3 bases; bases outside gene matches: 3. The CDR3 covers 13 residues. The CDR3: CASNPSGEETQYF. The CDR3 DNA reads TGTGCCAGCAACCCTAGCGGGGAAGAGACCCAGTACTTC. Full variable domain (rest looked up from reference TRBV7-9 and TRBJ2-5): DTGVSQNPRHKITKRGQNVTFRCDPISEHNRLYWYRQTLGQGPEFLTYFQNEAQLEKSRLLSDRFSAERPKGSFSTLEIQRTEQGDSAMYLCASNPSGEETQYFGPGTRLLVL.

This clone was observed a few times. V usage is TRBV7-2 and J usage is TRBJ2-1; D unresolved. Germline CDR1 SGHTA, CDR2 FQGNSA. The CDR3 is 11 amino acids. V was shortened by 5 bases and J by 7 bases, with 6 bases between the two germline ends. This CDR3 is CASSPGNEQFF. CDR3 coding DNA: TGTGCCAGCAGCCCAGGTAATGAGCAGTTCTTC.

The sample holds one count of this clone. Within the sample, other DNA sequences also encode this same CDR3. The rearrangement uses TRBV7-9 and TRBJ2-1; the D gene is possibly TRBD2 (6 bases). This CDR3 contains 14 residues. CDR1 and CDR2 (germline): SEHNR, FQNEAQ (reference sequence). Trimming removed 5 bases at V and 4 bases at J, with 12 bases between. The CDR3, as DNA: TGTGCCAGCAGCCCCGGGACTGGTTACAATGAGCAGTTCTTC. It specifies CASSPGTGYNEQFF.

The rearrangement joins TRBV5-6 to TRBJ1-2; D gene ambiguous. The germline V and J ends were trimmed by 3 bases and 2 bases, with 14 bases remaining between them. This CDR3 has 15 residues. Germline values: CDR1 SGHDT, CDR2 YYEEEE. CDR3 protein: CASSSVYRGNYGYTF. The CDR3 region has the DNA TGTGCCAGCAGCTCGGTCTACAGAGGAAACTATGGCTACACCTTC.

The V call is TRBV2, the J call TRBJ2-6, with unresolved D. The CDR3 sequence is 19 residues long. Between the trimmed V and J ends, which lost 10 bases and 5 bases, there was a span of 30 bases. Per the germline V gene, CDR1 is SNHLY and CDR2 is FYNNEI. The CDR3: CAKAREAGKTPPRANVLTF. The CDR3 bases are TGTGCCAAAGCACGTGAGGCTGGAAAGACCCCCCCCCGGGCCAACGTCCTGACTTTC.

The CDR3 coding sequence is TGTGCCTGGAGTGTACAGTCGTGGGACGAGCAGTACTTC. Its translation is CAWSVQSWDEQYF. The chain combines TRBV30 with TRBJ2-7; D ambiguous. This CDR3 spans 13 amino acids. The ends were cut back, 0 bases at V and 5 bases at J, with 11 bases in the middle. Germline lookup yields CDR1 GTSNPN and CDR2 SVGIG (reference sequence).

This rearrangement joins TRBV5-1 to TRBJ2-3, with D tentatively TRBD2 (6 bases). The V and J ends lost 1 base and 0 bases respectively, with 18 bases between them. Germline V gene lookup returns CDR1 SGHRS and CDR2 YFSETQ. CDR3 size: 18 residues. CDR3 in amino acids: CASSLPRDFPTSTDTQYF. CDR3 coding DNA: TGCGCCAGCAGCTTGCCACGGGACTTCCCCACTAGCACAGATACGCAGTATTTT.

The chain recombines TRBV4-3 with TRBJ2-7; D is possibly TRBD1 (5 bases). Germline loops: CDR1 LGHNA, CDR2 YSLEER. The CDR3 consists of 14 residues. V gave up 0 bases and J gave up 2 bases, with 8 bases separating them. The chain's CDR3 is CASSQDREAYEQYF. As DNA, the CDR3 is TGCGCCAGCAGCCAAGACAGGGAAGCCTACGAGCAGTACTTC.

This clone was seen more than once but under ten times. The chain carries TRBV18 and TRBJ2-3; the D gene is possibly TRBD2 (5 bases). V dropped 6 bases and J dropped 0 bases, with 16 bases sitting between them. Germline-derived CDR1 and CDR2 are KGHSH and LQKENI. The CDR3 sequence is 16 residues long. The CDR3 DNA follows: TGTGCCAGCTCCCCTGGAGGAGACACGAGCACAGATACGCAGTATTTT. Translated: CASSPGGDTSTDTQYF.

This clone was recorded only once. This rearrangement joins TRBV7-9 to TRBJ1-2; no clear D gene. Trimming cost V 3 bases and J 4 bases, with 9 bases left between them. The CDR3 runs 13 residues. CDR1 is SEHNR and CDR2 is FQNEAQ in the germline V gene (reference sequence). The CDR3 nucleotides are TGTGCCAGCAGCTTCCCGGCAGGCTATGGCTACACCTTC. Translating it yields CASSFPAGYGYTF.